This TCR beta chain was sequenced in a study of beta chain features in type 1 diabetes (dated by TCRdb to the late 2010s). About the investigation overall: Mean age, gender distribution, total cell number and subset yield were not different between patients and healthy donors. Whereas all 30 or so donors provided naive and central memory subsets, regulatory and stem cell-like memory subsets were isolated from just 8 patients and about 8 healthy donors. In the study, TCRB repertoires of sorted circulating CD4+ T cell subsets from recently diagnosed type 1 diabetes patients were compared with those of matched healthy donors. Across all samples, around 99 million sorted cells were examined, and cell number per subset correlated strongly with RNA yield.

CDR1 and CDR2 (MNHEY, SMNVEV) derive from the germline V gene (reference sequence). CDR3 length: 16 amino acids, cysteine to phenylalanine. The DNA shown is the 48-base CDR3, in frame from base 1. Trimming takes 6 bases from V and 6 bases from J, and the germline ends sit 18 bases apart. The High Capacity cDNA Reverse Transcription Kit was used to reverse transcribe all of the isolated RNA, meaning that expressed TCRB transcripts were what got sequenced. Naive, central memory and regulatory T cell samples underwent deep immunoSEQ sequencing, averaging around 3.7 million total reads per sample. Sorted cells were lysed in RLT buffer, and RNA was extracted using DNase-treated RNeasy Micro or Mini kits according to cell number. To prevent cross-contamination, each cell subset was processed individually, whereas patient and healthy donor samples were processed jointly. Using the immunoSEQ multiplex PCR, TCRB sequences were amplified from cDNA into 87-bp fragments spanning the CDR3 region. Amplicons were sequenced on the Illumina HiSeq platform. Turning to the authors' computational methods: PCR bias was corrected computationally using synthetic template baselines, and reads within Hamming distance 2 were collapsed, with unmergeable singletons discarded. By aligning reads against IMGT, V, D and J genes, CDR3 length, and insertions or deletions at six rearrangement sites were assigned. Within each subset, clonotype counts were normalized to sorted cell number, after which true diversity and Gini coefficients were computed with the tcR R package. Repertoire sharing was quantified using the overlap coefficient calculated on TCRB nucleotide sequences. This immuneACCESS table, as held by TCRdb, lists in-frame sequences with V and J called but not all clones. Of the missing ones, under half trace to an unresolved V gene in checked studies; the others have no known cause. That table furnishes V, J and clone size, whereas the DNA furnished D and trimming. This sample gives 310,000 or so clones in total; about a tenth of them show up just once. 0.95% to 1.1% of the sample goes to the ten largest clones.

The investigation overall reported the following: Shorter templates might be favored by PCR, yet because patient and control samples were amplified and corrected together, any such skew would affect both groups equally. A moderate but significant shortening of TCRB CDR3 length was observed in type 1 diabetes patients in all four CD4+ subsets. Because cDNA was sequenced instead of genomic DNA, highly expressing activated cells could be over-represented, though the groups showed no difference in activation or CD3 levels. Fewer insertions and more nucleotide deletions at VDJ recombination sites were observed in patients with type 1 diabetes, implying thymic rearrangement abnormalities. Only small numbers of individuals were included in the HLA sub-analyses, which left unresolved whether HLA type had any influence on TCRB rearrangement. Naive, central memory and regulatory TCRB repertoires appeared to be more similar among patients than among healthy donors.

A single peripheral blood draw of around 0.11 L on average was collected from each donor into heparinised tubes. Using a panel that included CD45RO, CCR7, CD25, CD127, CD95 and CD27, naive, central memory, regulatory and stem cell-like memory CD4+ T cells were sorted on a BD FACSAria II. A purity above 98% was achieved for all sorted populations. Right away, PBMCs were isolated by Lymphoprep density gradient centrifugation and were stained directly, with no culture step. So that batch effects would be minimized, each experiment stained and sorted samples in pairs, pairing one healthy donor with one patient. Points on this clone: What this receptor recognizes is not known. There are no base qualities to consult, and no much larger clone falls within one base.

The sequencing sample was made of central memory CD4+ T cells from blood. The V and J segments used are TRBV27 and TRBJ1-6; D gene: possibly TRBD1, on 5 matching bases. The receptor was derived from a man aged 30 to 45 with type 1 diabetes. The nucleotide sequence reads as follows: TGTGCCAGCAGCACAAGGCGGGGGGATGGTAATTCACCCCTCCACTTT. Its protein product is CASSTRRGDGNSPLHF.